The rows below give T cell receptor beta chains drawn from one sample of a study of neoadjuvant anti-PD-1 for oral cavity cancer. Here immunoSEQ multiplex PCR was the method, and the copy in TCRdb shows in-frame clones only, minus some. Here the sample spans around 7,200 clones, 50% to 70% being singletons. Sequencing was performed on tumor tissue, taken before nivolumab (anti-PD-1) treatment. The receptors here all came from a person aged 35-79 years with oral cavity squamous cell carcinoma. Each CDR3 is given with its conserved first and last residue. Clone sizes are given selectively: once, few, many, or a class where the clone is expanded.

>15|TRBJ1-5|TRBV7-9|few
CASSLGTGGRQPQHF
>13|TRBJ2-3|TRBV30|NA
CAWSVRAADTQYF
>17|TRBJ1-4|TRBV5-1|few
CASSLFGTLAPNEKLFF
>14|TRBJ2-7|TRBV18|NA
CASSQTGGSYEQYF
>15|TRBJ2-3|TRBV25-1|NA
CASSVGSGTTDTQYF
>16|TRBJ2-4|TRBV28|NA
CASSLGGPLAKNIQYF
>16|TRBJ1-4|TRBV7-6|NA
CASSLSRGAKTEKLFF
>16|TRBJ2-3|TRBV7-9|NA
CASSWGQGPSTDTQYF
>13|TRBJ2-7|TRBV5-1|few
CASSLFAEGEQYF
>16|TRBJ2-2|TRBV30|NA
CAWRVSGLANTGELFF
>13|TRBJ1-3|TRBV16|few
CASSQFRGNTIYF
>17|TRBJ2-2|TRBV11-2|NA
CASSLTSTSGTHGELFF
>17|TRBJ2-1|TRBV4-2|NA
CASSQRGGVSSYNEQFF
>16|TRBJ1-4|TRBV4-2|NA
CASSQDAGLGGEKLFF
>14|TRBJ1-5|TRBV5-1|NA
CASSLEGGGQPQHF
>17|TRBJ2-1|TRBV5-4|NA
CAPGGTSGPSSYNEQFF
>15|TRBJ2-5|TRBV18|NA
CASSRIDTHQETQYF
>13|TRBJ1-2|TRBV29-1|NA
CSVEDNRGQGYTF
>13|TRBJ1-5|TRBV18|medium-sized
CASSDLSNQPQHF